Following are 15 T cell receptor beta chains from one sample sequenced in a study of T cells in Graves' hyperthyroidism and ophthalmopathy. RNA transcripts served as the template for amplifying TCR beta CDR3 regions. The HTBI primer set was used in a first-round RT-PCR of the TCR CDR3. TCRdb re-analysed the multiplex PCR reads in MiXCR, keeping a single row per CDR3 protein. The sample lists 340,000 or so distinct CDR3 sequences, 20% to 25% occurring once. Sequenced: blood. All receptors come from a woman aged 45-65 years with Graves' hyperthyroidism.

This clonotype was seen repeatedly, ten times or more. V and J are TRBV28 and TRBJ2-3, with no clear D. Germline loops: CDR1 MDHEN, CDR2 SYDVKM. With 8 bases removed from V and 2 bases from J, the gap between germline ends came to 11 bases. The CDR3 contains 13 residues. The CDR3 DNA follows: TGTGCCAGCTCGCTTCGCACCACAGATACGCAGTATTTT. Amino acid sequence: CASSLRTTDTQYF. The variable domain in full, completed from reference TRBV28 and TRBJ2-3, reads DVKVTQSSRYLVKRTGEKVFLECVQDMDHENMFWYRQDPGLGLRLIYFSYDVKMKEKGDIPEGYSVSREKKERFSLILESASTNQTSMYLCASSLRTTDTQYFGPGTRLTVL.

This clonotype was seen at least ten times. The chain uses TRBV11-2 and TRBJ2-1, with D possibly being TRBD1 or TRBD2 (5 bases each). CDR1 and CDR2 from the germline V gene are SGHAT and FQNNGV. This CDR3 has 16 residues. Trimming removed 1 base from V and 10 bases from J, with 20 bases in between. This CDR3 is CASSLVGASSLVEQFF. The CDR3 region has the DNA TGTGCCAGCAGCTTAGTCGGGGCCAGTTCCCTTGTCGAGCAGTTCTTC.

This clonotype was seen more than once but under ten times. This could be a read error, since a much larger clone is one nucleotide away. V usage is TRBV28 and J usage is TRBJ1-1; D gene unclear. Per germline, CDR1 MDHEN and CDR2 SYDVKM. The CDR3 spans 14 residues. Trimming took 8 bases from V and 3 from J, leaving 16 bases between them. The CDR3, as DNA: TGTGCCAGCTTTCCGAGAGCCATGGACACTGAAGCTTTCTTT. It encodes CASFPRAMDTEAFF.

Ten or more counts support this clonotype. The rearrangement joins TRBV6-1 to TRBJ1-6; weak D call: TRBD1 (5 bases). Trimming stripped 3 bases from V and 4 bases from J, with 10 bases between. The germline V gene encodes CDR1 MNHNS and CDR2 SASEGT. The CDR3 loop spans 15 amino acids. CDR3 coding DNA: TGTGCCAGCAGTGAGGGGGGATGGTATAATTCACCCCTCCACTTT. It yields the protein CASSEGGWYNSPLHF.

Concerning this clonotype: This clone may be a read error of a much larger clone one base away. This chain joins TRBV9 and TRBJ2-3; 10 bases agree with TRBD2. There are 15 residues in the CDR3. Germline V gives CDR1 SGDLS, CDR2 YYNGEE. The CDR3 DNA is TGTGCCAGCAGCGTAGGTACTAGCGGGACAGGTACGCAGTATTTT. It translates to CASSVGTSGTGTQYF.

This clonotype was seen a handful of times. The CDR3 is CASSSSGRRNTIYF. The CDR3 nucleotides read TGTGCCAGCAGTTCCTCGGGCCGAAGAAACACCATATATTTT. The chain joins TRBV6-2 or TRBV6-3 to TRBJ1-3; D ambiguous. This CDR3 is 14 amino acids long. Germline CDR1 is MNHEY and CDR2 is SVGEGT. V lost 4 bases to trimming and J lost 5 bases, with 12 bases between them.

This clonotype was counted between two and nine times. The chain joins TRBV12-3 or TRBV12-4 to TRBJ2-7; the match to TRBD1 covers 11 bases. The CDR3 loop spans 15 amino acids. V lost 4 bases and J lost 3; bases outside the gene matches: 5. The chain's CDR3 is CASSYGQGAGYEQYF. The CDR3 region has the DNA TGTGCCAGCAGTTATGGACAGGGGGCCGGCTACGAGCAGTACTTC.

This clonotype has just a few counts. The rearrangement uses TRBV5-1 and TRBJ2-5; D gene ambiguous. Per germline, CDR1 SGHRS and CDR2 YFSETQ. The CDR3 has 16 residues. V was trimmed by 0 bases and J by 5 bases, leaving 17 bases between them. The CDR3 DNA follows: TGCGCCAGCAGCTTGGAACCGGGTGACCCCCACGAGACCCAGTACTTC. Encoded protein: CASSLEPGDPHETQYF.

V is TRBV25-1 and J is TRBJ1-4, with TRBD1 as a possible D gene (5 bases). This CDR3 region has 16 residues. Between the trimmed V and J ends, which lost 4 bases and 4 bases, there was a span of 16 bases. CDR1 is MGHDK, CDR2 SYGVNS, per germline. The chain's CDR3 is CASSGSWDLGNEKLFF. CDR3 sequence (DNA): TGTGCCAGCAGTGGCTCCTGGGACTTGGGTAATGAAAAACTGTTTTTT.

The genes are TRBV12-3 or TRBV12-4 and TRBJ1-6, with 7 bases fitting TRBD1. The CDR3 length is 17 residues. V shed 6 bases and J 11 bases; nucleotides not matched to a gene: 19. DNA for the CDR3: TGTGCCAGCAGCCCACAGGGGACGGACTCGGCCATGGCACCCCTCCACTTT. It encodes CASSPQGTDSAMAPLHF.

This clonotype was counted only a few times. The genes are TRBV9 and TRBJ2-1; the D gene is possibly TRBD2 (6 bases). CDR1 is SGDLS and CDR2 is YYNGEE in the germline V gene. The CDR3 spans 15 residues. V lost 0 bases and J lost 4, with 11 bases in between. In nucleotides, the CDR3 is TGTGCCAGCAGCGTAGTTAGCGGTAATTACAATGAGCAGTTCTTC. Translating gives CASSVVSGNYNEQFF.

This clonotype was detected many times. The chain combines TRBV12-3 or TRBV12-4 with TRBJ2-5; possibly TRBD2 for D (6 bases). The germline V and J ends were trimmed by 3 bases and 2 bases, with 10 bases remaining between them. There are 14 residues in the CDR3. The CDR3 DNA sequence: TGTGCCAGCAGTTTCGGGGGTCAACAAGAGACCCAGTACTTC. Translation: CASSFGGQQETQYF.

Ten or more counts support this clonotype. This chain connects TRBV7-6 to TRBJ2-1, with 9 bases fitting TRBD1. This CDR3 region has 19 residues. Germline loops: CDR1 SGHVS, CDR2 FNYEAQ. The ends lost 4 bases at V and 3 bases at J; junction bases unmatched: 16. CDR3 in amino acids: CASSYPSRKDRGNYNEQFF. The CDR3 DNA sequence: TGTGCCAGCAGCTACCCCTCAAGGAAGGACAGGGGTAACTACAATGAGCAGTTCTTC.

The table lists this clonotype with many counts. V usage is TRBV13 and J usage is TRBJ1-5; D perhaps matches TRBD1 (5 bases). This CDR3 contains 14 residues. Germline V gene sequence: CDR1 PRHDT, CDR2 FYEKMQ (reference sequence). Trimming left V 2 bases short and J 3 bases short, with 8 bases between. The CDR3, as DNA: TGTGCCAGCAGCTTACCAGGGCCCAATCAGCCCCAGCATTTT. The encoded protein is CASSLPGPNQPQHF.

This clonotype has a handful of counts. V and J are TRBV25-1 and TRBJ2-3; 12 bases fit TRBD2. Germline lookup yields CDR1 MGHDK and CDR2 SYGVNS. The CDR3 is made up of 16 amino acids. With V trimmed by 4 bases and J by 10 bases, 12 bases remained unmatched. The CDR3 bases are TGTGCCAGCAGTGGCGCATCGAGACTAGCGGGAGAGGCGCAGTATTTT. It yields the protein CASSGASRLAGEAQYF.